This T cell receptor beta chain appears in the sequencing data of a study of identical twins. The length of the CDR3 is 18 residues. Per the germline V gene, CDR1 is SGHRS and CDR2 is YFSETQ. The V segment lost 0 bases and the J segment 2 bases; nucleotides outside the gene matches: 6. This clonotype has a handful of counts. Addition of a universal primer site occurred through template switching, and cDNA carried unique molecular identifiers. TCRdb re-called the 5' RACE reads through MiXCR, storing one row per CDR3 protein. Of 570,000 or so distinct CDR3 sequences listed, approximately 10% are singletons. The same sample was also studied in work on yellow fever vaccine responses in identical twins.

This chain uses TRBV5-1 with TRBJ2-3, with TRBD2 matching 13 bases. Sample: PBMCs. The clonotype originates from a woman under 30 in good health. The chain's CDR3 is CASSLVRGTSGVTDTQYF. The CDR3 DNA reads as TGCGCCAGCAGCTTGGTCCGAGGGACTAGCGGGGTCACAGATACGCAGTATTTT.